Presented here are 4 T cell receptor beta chains from one specimen sequenced in a study of tumor-infiltrating lymphocytes in primary liver carcinoma. Co-extracted RNA and DNA came from approximately 20-30 mg of unsorted bulk tissue. The researchers produced TCR beta cDNA from around 0.5 ug total RNA with a constant-region primer. Construction of TCR beta libraries relied on three successive nested multiplex PCR rounds employing slightly modified ARM-PCR. The opening two PCR rounds, around 10 cycles each, paired TRBV1-TRBV30 forward primers with a C-beta reverse primer. TCRdb recomputed calls from the multiplex PCR reads with MiXCR, one row per CDR3 protein. The table lists 150,000 to 200,000 distinct CDR3 sequences, about 85% of them singletons, with 15% to 20% in the top ten. Specimen: tumor tissue from primary liver carcinoma. The receptor source for this set is a man aged 35-49 years with primary liver carcinoma and hepatitis B virus infection.

Concerning this clonotype: One junction end disagrees with the germline gene, perhaps due to a read error. The chain carries TRBV30 and TRBJ2-7, with D maybe TRBD2 (5 bases). This CDR3 has 14 residues. Germline-derived CDR1 and CDR2 are GTSNPN and SVGIG (reference sequence). The CDR3 loop is CAWSLDPREYGQYF. The CDR3 DNA reads TGTGCATGGAGTCTGGATCCGAGGGAGTACGGGCAGTACTTC.

On this clonotype itself: One end of the junction does not line up with germline, which may come from a read error. The V and J genes are TRBV4-2 and TRBJ2-5, with D possibly being TRBD2 (5 bases). The germline V gene encodes CDR1 LGHNA and CDR2 YNFKEQ. CDR3 length: 12 residues. CDR3 in DNA: TGTGCCAGCAACCAATGGGGAGAGACCCAGTGCTTC. It is translated as CASNQWGETQCF.

V usage is TRBV29-1 and J usage is TRBJ1-2; tentatively, D is TRBD1 (5 bases). The CDR3 sequence is 12 residues long. Germline V gene data show CDR1 as SQVTM and CDR2 as ANQGSEA. As DNA, the CDR3 is TGCGGCGATGATTCAGGGCCGTTTGGCTACACCTTC. Encoded protein: CGDDSGPFGYTF.

The V and J genes are TRBV29-1 and TRBJ2-5; 9 positions agree with TRBD2. The germline gives CDR1 SQVTM, CDR2 ANQGSEA. CDR3 size: 15 residues. V shed 5 bases and J 4 bases; nucleotides not matched to a gene: 11. CDR3 in amino acids: CSVRTSEGLAETQYF. The DNA for the CDR3 is TGCAGCGTTCGGACTAGCGAGGGTTTGGCAGAGACCCAGTACTTC.